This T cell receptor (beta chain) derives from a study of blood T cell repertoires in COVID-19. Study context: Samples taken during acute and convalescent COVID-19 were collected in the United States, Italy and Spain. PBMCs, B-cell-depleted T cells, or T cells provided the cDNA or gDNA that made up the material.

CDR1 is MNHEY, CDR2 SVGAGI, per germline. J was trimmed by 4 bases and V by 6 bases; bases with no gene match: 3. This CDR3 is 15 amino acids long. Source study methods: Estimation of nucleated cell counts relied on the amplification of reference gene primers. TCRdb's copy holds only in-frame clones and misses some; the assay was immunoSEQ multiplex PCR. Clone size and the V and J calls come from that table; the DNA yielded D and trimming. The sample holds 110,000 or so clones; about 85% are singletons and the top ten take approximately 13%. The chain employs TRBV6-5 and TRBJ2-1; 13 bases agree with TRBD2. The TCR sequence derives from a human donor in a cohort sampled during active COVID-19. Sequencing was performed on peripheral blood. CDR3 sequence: CASRLAGGIYNEQFF. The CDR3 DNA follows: TGTGCCAGCAGACTAGCGGGGGGGATTTACAATGAGCAGTTCTTC.